The T cell receptor beta chain under discussion was sequenced for a study of shared clonotypes between healthy human individuals. Study results and caveats: A generally larger estimated richness was seen in naive subsets than in memory subsets.

Comment on this clone: The target antigen is unknown.

The assay was immunoSEQ multiplex PCR, and TCRdb's table has in-frame clones only and misses some. The sample records 900,000 to 1,200,000 clones, around 78% being singletons. CDR3 size: 15 residues. Germline V gene sequence: CDR1 LNHDA, CDR2 SQIVND (reference sequence). V lost 6 bases to trimming and J lost 0 bases; unmatched junction nucleotides: 7. The chain recombines TRBV19 with TRBJ2-7; 8 bases agree with TRBD2. The material sequenced was memory CD4+ T cells from PBMCs. Subset specified: CD45RA-negative fraction. This TCR was sampled from a man aged 18 to 30 in good health. Some clones in this sample may be carry-over from other donors' samples. The CDR3 sequence is CASRSAGAGSYEQYF. CDR3 DNA: TGTGCCAGTAGGTCAGCGGGAGCCGGCTCCTACGAGCAGTACTTC.